The 7 T cell receptor beta chains given below trace back to one sample, sequenced in a study of Ad26.COV2.S vaccination and SARS-CoV-2 variants (TCRdb year 2021). Read against the paper, the sample's time point label means: individuals recovered from natural SARS-CoV-2 infection. Library creation used the immunoSEQ multiplex PCR assay. TCRdb provides this immuneACCESS table in a form limited to in-frame rearrangements. Some clones are lacking; in checked studies, under half of them reflect an unresolved V gene, and why the rest are absent is not known. The sample table records about 94,000 clones; around 82% of these occur just once. The ten top clones hold about a sixth of the sample. The specimen was peripheral blood, collected after recovery from COVID-19. These receptor sequences come from a human donor who had recovered from COVID-19.

The chain couples TRBV6-5 to TRBJ2-1; D perhaps matches TRBD1 (6 bases). The V end lost 8 bases, the J end lost 4 bases, and 18 bases lay between the germline ends. The CDR3 has 15 residues. CDR1 is MNHEY, CDR2 SVGAGI, per germline. In DNA form, the CDR3 reads TGTGCCAGCGAAATTGGGACACCCGGTTACAATGAGCAGTTCTTC. It yields the protein CASEIGTPGYNEQFF.

V is TRBV6-2 or TRBV6-3 and J is TRBJ1-2, with D maybe TRBD1 (6 bases). The germline V gene encodes CDR1 MNHEY and CDR2 SVGEGT. V lost 5 bases to trimming and J lost 6 bases, with 19 bases between them. This CDR3 comprises 15 residues. The CDR3 loop reads CASSRKTGREDGYTF. DNA for the CDR3: TGTGCCAGCAGTCGTAAAACAGGGAGAGAAGATGGCTACACCTTC.

J is TRBJ1-5 and V is TRBV19; no clear D. CDR1 LNHDA and CDR2 SQIVND come from the germline V gene (reference sequence). CDR3 length: 13 amino acids. With 6 bases removed from V and 4 bases from J, the gap between germline ends came to 10 bases. Written as DNA, the CDR3 is TGTGCCAGTAGAGCTCCGGGGAATCAGCCCCAGCATTTT. It yields the protein CASRAPGNQPQHF.

The DNA for the CDR3 is TGTGCCAGCAGCCAAGGAGTTAGCGGGACTGAGCAGTTCTTC. Its translation is CASSQGVSGTEQFF. This chain joins TRBV3-1 (or the pseudogene TRBV3-2) and TRBJ2-1; the match to TRBD2 covers 8 bases. This CDR3 is 14 amino acids long. CDR1 and CDR2 (germline): LGHDT, YNNKEL (reference sequence). Trimming at V came to 1 base and at J to 9 bases, leaving 5 bases not matched to a gene.

This chain links TRBV28 with TRBJ2-5; TRBD2 aligns across 7 bases. The CDR3 covers 16 residues. The J segment lost 5 bases and the V segment lost 3 bases, leaving 12 bases of the junction unmatched. Germline CDR1 reads MDHEN; CDR2 reads SYDVKM. The CDR3 coding sequence is TGTGCCAGCAGTTTCATTTCTAGCGGTGCTGTGGAGACCCAGTACTTC. Amino acid sequence: CASSFISSGAVETQYF.

V is TRBV20-1 and J is TRBJ2-7, with D tentatively TRBD1 (6 bases). The V end was cut by 3 bases, the J end by 6 bases, with 18 bases between. The CDR3 loop spans 14 amino acids. Germline-derived CDR1 and CDR2 are DFQATT and SNEGSKA (reference sequence). CDR3 in DNA: TGCAGTGCTAGTGGTCCAAGACAGGCATCCGAGCAGTACTTC. This codes for CSASGPRQASEQYF.

The CDR3 protein is CASSHLLAGGTYNEQFF. CDR3 nucleotide sequence: TGCGCCAGCAGCCACCTACTAGCGGGAGGGACCTACAATGAGCAGTTCTTC. The rearrangement joins TRBV4-1 to TRBJ2-1; TRBD2 agrees at 13 bases. The ends lost 3 bases at V and 2 bases at J; junction bases unmatched: 4. The germline V gene encodes CDR1 MGHRA and CDR2 YSYEKL. The CDR3 is 17 residues long.